One and the same sample provided the 11 T cell receptor beta chains below, sequenced in a study of T cells in localized non-small cell lung cancer. Only in-frame clones appear in the TCRdb table, and some are missing; sequencing was by immunoSEQ multiplex PCR. This sample has around 35,000 clones, with under 95% found just once. The starting material was peripheral blood mononuclear cells, obtained before any cancer treatment. These receptors came from an older female donor with stage II lung adenocarcinoma.

The chain couples TRBV9 to TRBJ2-1, with D perhaps being TRBD1 or TRBD2 (6 bases each). V lost 4 bases to trimming and J lost 5 bases, with 16 bases between them. From germline, CDR1 is SGDLS and CDR2 YYNGEE. The CDR3 loop spans 15 amino acids. This CDR3 reads CASSPRGTPDNEQFF. CDR3 sequence (DNA): TGTGCCAGCAGCCCCCGCGGGACACCAGACAATGAGCAGTTCTTC.

V and J are TRBV7-2 and TRBJ2-7; TRBD2 is a possible D gene (6 bases). Looked up from germline, CDR1 is SGHTA and CDR2 is FQGNSA. V lost 1 base and J 3 bases, leaving 7 bases between the germline ends. The CDR3 runs to 13 residues. CDR3 coding DNA: TGTGCCAGCAGCTTAGGGGGGGTCTACGAGCAGTACTTC. Protein sequence: CASSLGGVYEQYF.

The sample holds a few counts of this clone. This chain joins TRBV19 and TRBJ1-1; D is possibly TRBD1 (5 bases). Trimming took 7 bases from V and 1 from J, leaving 19 bases between them. The CDR3 loop spans 16 amino acids. CDR1 LNHDA and CDR2 SQIVND come from the germline V gene (reference sequence). In DNA form, the CDR3 reads TGTGCCAGTAAGAGACGGGACCTAAGGGGGAACACTGAAGCTTTCTTT. Translating it yields CASKRRDLRGNTEAFF. Combining the CDR3 with reference TRBV19 and TRBJ1-1 gives the whole variable domain DGGITQSPKYLFRKEGQNVTLSCEQNLNHDAMYWYRQDPGQGLRLIYYSQIVNDFQKGDIAEGYSVSREKKESFPLTVTSAQKNPTAFYLCASKRRDLRGNTEAFFGQGTRLTVV.

The V call is TRBV7-9, the J call TRBJ1-4; TRBD1 might be the D (6 bases). The CDR3 runs to 16 residues. The V gene lost 6 bases and the J gene lost 5 bases, with 19 bases spanning the gap. CDR1 is SEHNR, CDR2 FQNEAQ, per germline (reference sequence). DNA of the CDR3: TGTGCCAGCAGACCGAAAACGGAAAGGGGGAATGAAAAACTGTTTTTT. Translating gives CASRPKTERGNEKLFF.

The rearrangement uses TRBV6-5 and TRBJ1-6; D not resolved. The CDR3 spans 13 residues. Germline CDR1 reads MNHEY; CDR2 reads SVGAGI. Trimming cost V 0 bases and J 6 bases, with 3 bases left between them. CDR3 bases: TGTGCCAGCAGTTACTCGGGTAATTCACCCCTCCACTTT. Translated, it gives CASSYSGNSPLHF.

This clone was seen a single time. The chain recombines TRBV15 with TRBJ2-1; 8 bases match TRBD2. The length of the CDR3 is 16 residues. CDR1 is LNHNV, CDR2 YYDKDF, per germline (reference sequence). The trim removed 8 bases at V and 6 bases at J, leaving 15 bases unmatched. CDR3 nucleotide sequence: TGTGCCACCTCCGGTCTTGGTAGCGGGAACGTCAATGAGCAGTTCTTC. Its translation: CATSGLGSGNVNEQFF.

The chain couples TRBV9 to TRBJ2-7, with D unclear. The germline gives CDR1 SGDLS, CDR2 YYNGEE. The CDR3 spans 15 residues. V lost 4 bases and J lost 6, with 20 bases in between. The CDR3 spells CASSPRGSTTGEQYF. For the CDR3, the DNA is TGTGCCAGCAGCCCCCGAGGTAGCACCACCGGCGAGCAGTACTTC.

V usage is TRBV7-2 and J usage is TRBJ2-5, with 7 bases lining up with TRBD1. The CDR3 has 12 residues. Per the germline V gene, CDR1 is SGHTA and CDR2 is FQGNSA. After removal of 2 bases from V and 8 bases from J, the junction contained 2 bases not matched to a gene. CDR3 in amino acids: CASSLQGVTQYF. The CDR3, as DNA: TGTGCCAGCAGCTTACAGGGGGTAACCCAGTACTTC.

By share, this clone counts as medium-sized. J is TRBJ1-1 and V is TRBV29-1; D is uncertain. This CDR3 is built from 13 residues. From germline, CDR1 is SQVTM and CDR2 ANQGSEA. V lost 6 bases and J lost 2, with 13 bases in between. The CDR3 loop reads CSVLSGSNTEAFF. CDR3 DNA sequence: TGCAGCGTCCTCTCGGGGAGTAACACTGAAGCTTTCTTT.

V usage is TRBV19 and J usage is TRBJ2-1; D gene ambiguous. Germline-derived CDR1 and CDR2 are LNHDA and SQIVND (reference sequence). The CDR3 covers 11 residues. V was shortened by 3 bases and J by 8 bases, with 5 bases between the two germline ends. The CDR3 DNA is TGTGCCAGTAGTATTAGGGATGAGCAGTTCTTC. Its protein is CASSIRDEQFF.

The chain joins TRBV5-1 to TRBJ1-3, with unresolved D. Trimming removed 1 base from V and 0 bases from J, with 8 bases in between. The CDR3 is 15 residues long. CDR1 and CDR2 from the germline V gene are SGHRS and YFSETQ. CDR3 protein: CASSLTDYSGNTIYF. As DNA, the CDR3 is TGCGCCAGCAGCTTGACGGATTACTCTGGAAACACCATATATTTT.